This TCR beta chain was captured by sequencing in a study of T cells in Graves' hyperthyroidism and ophthalmopathy. TCR beta CDR3 region amplification was performed from RNA transcripts. Initially, a first-round RT-PCR of the TCR CDR3 employed the HTBI primer set. TCRdb passed the multiplex PCR reads through MiXCR, listing each CDR3 protein once. The sample shows around 340,000 distinct CDR3 sequences, 21% of them seen only once. V was clipped by 8 bases and J by 10 bases, with 10 bases between them. The CDR3 has 10 residues. Germline-derived CDR1 and CDR2 are SNHLY and FYNNEI. Many counts were recorded for this clonotype.

The sequencing input was blood. This receptor was obtained from a woman between 50 and 59 years old with Graves' hyperthyroidism. The chain employs TRBV2 and TRBJ2-3, with D uncertain. The CDR3 region has the DNA TGTGCCAGCGGTACGGGTGCGCAGTATTTT. Residues: CASGTGAQYF.